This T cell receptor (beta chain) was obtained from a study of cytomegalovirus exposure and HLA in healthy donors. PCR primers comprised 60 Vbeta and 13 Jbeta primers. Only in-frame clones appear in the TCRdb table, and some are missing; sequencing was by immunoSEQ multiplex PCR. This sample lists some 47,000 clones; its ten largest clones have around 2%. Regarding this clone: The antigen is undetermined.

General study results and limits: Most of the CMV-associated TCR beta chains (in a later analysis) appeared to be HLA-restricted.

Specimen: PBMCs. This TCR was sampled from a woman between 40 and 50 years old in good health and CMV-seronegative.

CDR3 DNA sequence: TGCGCCAGCAGCTTGGCTGGCGGGAGCTCCTACAATGAGCAGTTCTTC. This translates into CASSLAGGSSYNEQFF. This chain links TRBV5-1 with TRBJ2-1, with TRBD2 matching over 7 bases. Germline CDR1 reads SGHRS; CDR2 reads YFSETQ. This CDR3 contains 16 residues. Germline trimming cut 0 bases from V and 0 bases from J; bases unmatched to any gene: 3.